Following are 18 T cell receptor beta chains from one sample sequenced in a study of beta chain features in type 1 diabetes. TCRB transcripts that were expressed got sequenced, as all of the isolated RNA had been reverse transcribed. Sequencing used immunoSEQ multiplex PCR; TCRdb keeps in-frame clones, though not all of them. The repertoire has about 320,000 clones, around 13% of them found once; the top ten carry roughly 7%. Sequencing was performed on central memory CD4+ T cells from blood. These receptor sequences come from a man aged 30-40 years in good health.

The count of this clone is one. For the CDR3, the DNA is TGTGCCAGCAGCACCGCACAGGGAGGAGTGACTGAAGCTTTCTTT. This codes for CASSTAQGGVTEAFF. The rearrangement links TRBV7-2 to TRBJ1-1, with D perhaps TRBD1 (6 bases). Germline CDR1 is SGHTA and CDR2 is FQGNSA. The CDR3 covers 15 residues. Between the trimmed V and J ends, which lost 5 bases and 5 bases, there was a span of 18 bases.

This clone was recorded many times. In DNA, the CDR3 is TGTGCCAGCAGCTTAGAGCTAGGTGAGCAGTTCTTC. Translation gives CASSLELGEQFF. V and J are TRBV7-2 and TRBJ2-1; D is undetermined. Germline V gene sequence: CDR1 SGHTA, CDR2 FQGNSA. This CDR3 has 12 residues. V lost 1 base and J lost 9, with 7 bases in between.

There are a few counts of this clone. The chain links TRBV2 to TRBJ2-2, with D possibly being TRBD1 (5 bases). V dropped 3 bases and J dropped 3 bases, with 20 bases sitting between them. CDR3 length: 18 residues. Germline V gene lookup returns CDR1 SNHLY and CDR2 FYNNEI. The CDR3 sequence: CASSDAAGHLLDTGELFF. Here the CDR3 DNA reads TGTGCCAGCAGTGATGCGGCAGGGCATCTTTTGGACACCGGGGAGCTGTTTTTT.

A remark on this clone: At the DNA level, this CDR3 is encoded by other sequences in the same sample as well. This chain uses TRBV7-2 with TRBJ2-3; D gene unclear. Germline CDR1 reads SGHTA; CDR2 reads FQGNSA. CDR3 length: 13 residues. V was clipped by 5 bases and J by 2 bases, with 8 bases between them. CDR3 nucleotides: TGTGCCAGCAGCCCATATTCCACAGATACGCAGTATTTT. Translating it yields CASSPYSTDTQYF. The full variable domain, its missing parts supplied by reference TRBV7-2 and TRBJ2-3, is GAGVSQSPSNKVTEKGKDVELRCDPISGHTALYWYRQSLGQGLEFLIYFQGNSAPDKSGLPSDRFSAERTGGSVSTLTIQRTQQEDSAVYLCASSPYSTDTQYFGPGTRLTVL.

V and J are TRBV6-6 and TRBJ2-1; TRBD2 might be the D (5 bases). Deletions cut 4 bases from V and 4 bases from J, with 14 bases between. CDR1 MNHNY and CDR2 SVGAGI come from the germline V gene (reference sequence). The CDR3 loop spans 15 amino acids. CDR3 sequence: CASSSLSRRYNEQFF. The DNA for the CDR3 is TGTGCCAGCAGTTCCCTTAGTAGGAGGTACAATGAGCAGTTCTTC.

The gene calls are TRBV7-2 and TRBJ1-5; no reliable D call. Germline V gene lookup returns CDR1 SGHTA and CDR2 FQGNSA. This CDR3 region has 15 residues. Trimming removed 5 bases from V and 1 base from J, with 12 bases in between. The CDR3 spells CASSLEQGSNQPQHF. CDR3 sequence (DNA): TGTGCCAGCAGCCTGGAACAAGGGAGCAATCAGCCCCAGCATTTT.

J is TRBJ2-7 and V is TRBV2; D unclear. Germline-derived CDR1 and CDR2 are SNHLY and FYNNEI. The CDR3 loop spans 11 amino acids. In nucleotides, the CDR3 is TGTGCCAGCAGTGAAGTCCAAGGGCTTGTGGTC. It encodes CASSEVQGLVV.

The CDR3 DNA sequence: TGTGCCAGCAGTTACTCGGCTGAGGAGGGAGCTTTCTTT. Translating it yields CASSYSAEEGAFF. The V and J genes are TRBV6-6 and TRBJ1-1; unclear D gene. Between the trimmed V and J ends, which lost 0 bases and 10 bases, there was a span of 12 bases. The CDR3 spans 13 residues. Germline V CDR1 and CDR2: MNHNY, SVGAGI (reference sequence).

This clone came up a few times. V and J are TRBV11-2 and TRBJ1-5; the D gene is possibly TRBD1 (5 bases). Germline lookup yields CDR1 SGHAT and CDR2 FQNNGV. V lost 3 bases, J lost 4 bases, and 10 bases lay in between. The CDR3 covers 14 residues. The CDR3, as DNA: TGTGCCAGCAGCTTGGCGGGGCAGAATCAGCCCCAGCATTTT. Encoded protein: CASSLAGQNQPQHF.

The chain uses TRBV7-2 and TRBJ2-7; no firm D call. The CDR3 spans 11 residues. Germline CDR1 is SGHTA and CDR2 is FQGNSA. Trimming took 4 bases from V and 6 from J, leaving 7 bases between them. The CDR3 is CASSSDSEQYF. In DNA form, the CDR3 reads TGTGCCAGCAGCTCGGATAGCGAGCAGTACTTC.

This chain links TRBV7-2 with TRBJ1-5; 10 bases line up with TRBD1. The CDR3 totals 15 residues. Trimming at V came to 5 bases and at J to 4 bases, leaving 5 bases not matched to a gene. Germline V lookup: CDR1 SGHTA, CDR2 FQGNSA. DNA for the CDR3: TGTGCCAGCAGCCCCGACAGGGGGCAGAATCAGCCCCAGCATTTT. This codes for CASSPDRGQNQPQHF.

The CDR3: CASSPLPGTSGALDTQYF. The CDR3 DNA reads TGCGCCAGCAGTCCCCTCCCGGGGACTAGCGGGGCCCTGGATACGCAGTATTTT. The rearrangement uses TRBV10-2 and TRBJ2-3; 13 nucleotides agree with TRBD2. In germline, CDR1 is WSHSY, CDR2 SAAADI. The J segment lost 6 bases and the V segment lost 5 bases, leaving 14 bases of the junction unmatched. The CDR3 consists of 18 residues.

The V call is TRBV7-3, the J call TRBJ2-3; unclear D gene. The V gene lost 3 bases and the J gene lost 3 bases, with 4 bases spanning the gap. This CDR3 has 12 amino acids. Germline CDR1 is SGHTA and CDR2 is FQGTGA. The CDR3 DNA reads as TGTGCCAGCAGCTTTGCTACAGATACGCAGTATTTT. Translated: CASSFATDTQYF.

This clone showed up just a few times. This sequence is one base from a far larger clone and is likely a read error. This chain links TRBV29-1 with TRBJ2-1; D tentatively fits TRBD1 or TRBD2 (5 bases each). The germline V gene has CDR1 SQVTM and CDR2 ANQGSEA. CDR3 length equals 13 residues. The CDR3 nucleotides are TGCAGCATGAGTGGGGGATCCTACAATGGGCAGTTCTTC. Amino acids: CSMSGGSYNGQFF.

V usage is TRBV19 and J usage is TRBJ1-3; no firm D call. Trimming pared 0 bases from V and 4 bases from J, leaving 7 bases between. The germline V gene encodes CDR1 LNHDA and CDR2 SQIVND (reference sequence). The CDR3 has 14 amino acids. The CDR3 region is CASSIDILGNTIYF. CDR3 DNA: TGTGCCAGTAGTATAGACATCCTCGGAAACACCATATATTTT.

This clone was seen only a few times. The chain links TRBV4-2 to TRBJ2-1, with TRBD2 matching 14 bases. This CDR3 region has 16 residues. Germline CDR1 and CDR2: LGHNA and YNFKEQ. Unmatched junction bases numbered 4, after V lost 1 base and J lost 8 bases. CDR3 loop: CASSQGGTSGSHEQFF. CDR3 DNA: TGTGCCAGCAGCCAAGGAGGGACTAGCGGGAGTCATGAGCAGTTCTTC.

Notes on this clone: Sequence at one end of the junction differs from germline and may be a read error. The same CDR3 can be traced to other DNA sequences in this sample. As DNA, the CDR3 is TGCGCCAGCAGCTCCCGGACAGCAACTAACGAAAAACTGTTTTTT. Translation gives CASSSRTATNEKLFF. The chain joins TRBV4-1 to TRBJ1-4, with TRBD1 as a possible D gene (6 bases). CDR1 MGHRA and CDR2 YSYEKL come from the germline V gene. This CDR3 spans 15 amino acids.

The CDR3 sequence: CASSYAGTAYEQYF. The CDR3 nucleotides are TGTGCCAGCAGTTACGCCGGGACAGCCTACGAGCAGTACTTC. V is TRBV6-5 and J is TRBJ2-7; 7 bases agree with TRBD1. V lost 2 bases to trimming and J lost 2 bases; unmatched junction nucleotides: 3. From germline, CDR1 is MNHEY and CDR2 SVGAGI. The CDR3 sequence is 14 residues long.